Sequencing of this T cell receptor beta chain was carried out in a study of blood T cell repertoires in COVID-19. About the research overall: COVID-19 samples, acute and convalescent, were from the United States, Italy and Spain. Sample material is recorded as cDNA or gDNA derived from T cells, B-cell-depleted T cells, or PBMCs.

How the authors handled the data: Reference gene primers were amplified, and this amplification served to estimate nucleated cell counts. TCRdb's table, derived via immunoSEQ multiplex PCR, lists solely in-frame clones and lacks some. V and J calls and clone size are those listed in that table; D and trimming were worked out from the DNA. The data show 140,000 to 150,000 clones, 80% to 90% seen once. The specimen sequenced was peripheral blood. The source is a woman in her forties or fifties with acute or convalescent COVID-19.

The CDR3 protein is CASSEGQGNEQFF. The CDR3 nucleotides read TGTGCCAGCAGTGAAGGACAGGGAAATGAGCAGTTCTTC. The gene calls are TRBV6-1 and TRBJ2-1, with 7 nucleotides matching TRBD1. CDR3 length: 13 residues. Trimming removed 1 base from V and 7 bases from J; junction bases left unmatched: 1. Germline CDR1 and CDR2: MNHNS and SASEGT.